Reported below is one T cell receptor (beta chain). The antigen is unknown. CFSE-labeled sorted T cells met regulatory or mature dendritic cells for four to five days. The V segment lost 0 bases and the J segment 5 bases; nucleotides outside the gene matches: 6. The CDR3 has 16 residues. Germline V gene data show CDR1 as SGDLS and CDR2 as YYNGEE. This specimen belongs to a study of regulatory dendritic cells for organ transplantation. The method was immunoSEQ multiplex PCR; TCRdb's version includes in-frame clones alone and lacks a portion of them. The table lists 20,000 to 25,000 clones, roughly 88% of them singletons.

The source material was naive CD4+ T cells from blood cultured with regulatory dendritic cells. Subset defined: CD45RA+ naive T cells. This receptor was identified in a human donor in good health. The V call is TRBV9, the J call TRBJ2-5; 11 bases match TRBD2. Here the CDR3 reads CASSVGLAGGGETQYF. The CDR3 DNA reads TGTGCCAGCAGCGTAGGGCTAGCGGGGGGCGGGGAGACCCAGTACTTC.